This T cell receptor (beta chain) was recovered during a study of lung T cells in sarcoidosis with Löfgren's syndrome. The germline gives CDR1 MNHNS, CDR2 SASEGT. This CDR3 spans 15 amino acids. Trimming at V came to 4 bases and at J to 2 bases, leaving 4 bases not matched to a gene. TCRdb processed the reads anew with MiXCR; each CDR3 protein has one entry. The sample lists roughly 63,000 distinct CDR3 sequences, roughly 20% occurring once. In this sample, this clonotype turned up many times. This sequence joins TRBV6-1 and TRBJ2-1, with 8 bases aligning to TRBD1. This clonotype was sampled from a human donor with sarcoidosis (Löfgren's syndrome or another form), or a control subject (not recorded which). The sequenced sample was CD4+ T cells from PBMCs. The CDR3, as DNA: TGTGCCAGCAGTGCGGACAGGGACCCCTACAATGAGCAGTTCTTC. It translates to CASSADRDPYNEQFF.